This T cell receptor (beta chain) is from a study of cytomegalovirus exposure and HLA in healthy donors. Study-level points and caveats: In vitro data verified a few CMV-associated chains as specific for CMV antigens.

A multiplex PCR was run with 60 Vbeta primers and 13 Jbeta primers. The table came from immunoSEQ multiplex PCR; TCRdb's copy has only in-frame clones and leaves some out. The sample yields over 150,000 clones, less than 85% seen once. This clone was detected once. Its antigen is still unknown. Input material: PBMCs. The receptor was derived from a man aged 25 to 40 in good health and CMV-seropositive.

The CDR3 sequence is CARGGTSNTGELFF. CDR3 DNA sequence: TGTGCCAGGGGGGGGACATCGAACACCGGGGAGCTGTTTTTT. V usage is TRBV7-9 and J usage is TRBJ2-2; D might be TRBD2 (7 bases). Trimming removed 9 bases from V and 0 bases from J, with 11 bases in between. This CDR3 is 14 amino acids long. CDR1 and CDR2 (germline): SEHNR, FQNEAQ (reference sequence).